The 18 T cell receptor beta chains below come from one sample, sequenced in a study of cytomegalovirus exposure and HLA in healthy donors. Both 60 Vbeta primers and 13 Jbeta primers went into the PCR. The method was immunoSEQ multiplex PCR; TCRdb's version includes in-frame clones alone and lacks a portion of them. The data show roughly 120,000 clones, with about 10% seen just once and 3% to 3.5% held by the top ten. The sequencing input was PBMCs. Source of these receptors: a man aged 25-40 years in good health and CMV-seronegative.

This clone was detected a few times. This sequence joins TRBV7-2 and TRBJ1-5, with unresolved D. The CDR3 runs 13 residues. Germline values: CDR1 SGHTA, CDR2 FQGNSA. Trimming stripped 6 bases from V and 4 bases from J, with 10 bases between. This chain's CDR3 is CASRTDVNQPQHF. The CDR3 coding sequence is TGTGCCAGCAGGACTGACGTAAATCAGCCCCAGCATTTT.

This clone showed up just a few times. The rearrangement joins TRBV6-4 to TRBJ2-1; TRBD2 aligns across 14 bases. Germline V gives CDR1 MRHNA, CDR2 SNTAGT. The CDR3 is 15 amino acids. Trimming cost V 6 bases and J 4 bases; bases outside gene matches: 2. CDR3 sequence reads: CASRRTSGGYNEQFF. CDR3 DNA sequence: TGTGCCAGCAGGAGGACTAGCGGGGGGTACAATGAGCAGTTCTTC.

The chain is built from TRBV4-1 and TRBJ2-6; TRBD2 aligns across 9 bases. The length of the CDR3 is 16 residues. Looked up from germline, CDR1 is MGHRA and CDR2 is YSYEKL. V dropped 10 bases and J dropped 1; count of bases not matched to a gene: 8. CDR3 residues: CATNGREGSGANVLTF. CDR3 DNA sequence: TGCGCCACGAACGGGCGGGAGGGGTCTGGGGCCAACGTCCTGACTTTC.

CDR3 sequence reads: CASSQTGNADTQYF. CDR3 nucleotides: TGTGCCAGTAGTCAGACAGGGAACGCAGATACGCAGTATTTT. The chain couples TRBV19 to TRBJ2-3; 7 positions match TRBD1. Germline values: CDR1 LNHDA, CDR2 SQIVND (reference sequence). Germline trimming cut 5 bases from V and 4 bases from J; bases unmatched to any gene: 6. CDR3 length equals 14 residues.

This clone was observed a handful of times. The chain combines TRBV15 with TRBJ1-5; the match to TRBD1 covers 9 bases. The J segment lost 1 base and the V segment lost 0 bases, leaving 4 bases of the junction unmatched. CDR3 length equals 17 residues. From germline, CDR1 is LNHNV and CDR2 YYDKDF (reference sequence). CDR3 sequence: CATSREGGTGSNQPQHF. The CDR3 nucleotides read TGTGCCACCAGCAGAGAGGGGGGGACAGGGAGCAATCAGCCCCAGCATTTT. The variable domain in full, with the rest retrieved from reference TRBV15 and TRBJ1-5, is DAMVIQNPRYQVTQFGKPVTLSCSQTLNHNVMYWYQQKSSQAPKLLFHYYDKDFNNEADTPDNFQSRRPNTSFCFLDIRSPGLGDTAMYLCATSREGGTGSNQPQHFGDGTRLSIL.

This chain links TRBV14 with TRBJ2-3; TRBD2 matches at 12 bases. The CDR3 is 17 residues long. Germline lookup yields CDR1 SGHDN and CDR2 FVKESK. The trim removed 4 bases at V and 5 bases at J, leaving 10 bases unmatched. The CDR3 is CASSLGSSGGAQDTQYF. The CDR3 DNA is TGTGCCAGCAGCCTAGGATCTAGCGGGGGGGCCCAAGATACGCAGTATTTT.

CDR3 nucleotide sequence: TGTGCCAGCAGCTCTACCCAGGGGGCCTCCTATAATTCACCCCTCCACTTT. Protein product: CASSSTQGASYNSPLHF. The V gene is TRBV5-4, the J gene TRBJ1-6; 8 nucleotides align to TRBD1. The V segment lost 3 bases and the J segment 0 bases; nucleotides outside the gene matches: 5. CDR1 and CDR2 from the germline V gene are SGHNT and YYREEE (reference sequence). The CDR3 sequence is 17 residues long.

This chain links TRBV6-1 with TRBJ1-2; D call uncertain. Trimming removed 4 bases from V and 7 bases from J, with 7 bases in between. This CDR3 is 11 amino acids long. Per the germline V gene, CDR1 is MNHNS and CDR2 is SASEGT. The CDR3 is CASSVSRGYTF. CDR3 nucleotide sequence: TGTGCCAGCAGTGTGTCGCGTGGCTACACCTTC.

This clone was seen only a few times. The chain recombines TRBV5-4 with TRBJ2-3; 10 bases agree with TRBD2. V gave up 2 bases and J gave up 3 bases; unmatched junction bases: 6. CDR1 SGHNT and CDR2 YYREEE come from the germline V gene (reference sequence). This CDR3 region has 16 residues. The CDR3 coding sequence is TGTGCCAGCAGCTTCCCTAGCGGGGGAGGGACAGATACGCAGTATTTT. Translated, it gives CASSFPSGGGTDTQYF.

This clone was seen a handful of times. The genes are TRBV10-3 and TRBJ2-3, with 8 bases that match TRBD1. The germline V gene encodes CDR1 ENHRY and CDR2 SYGVKD. V dropped 5 bases and J dropped 5; count of bases not matched to a gene: 3. The CDR3 spans 13 residues. CDR3 in amino acids: CAISRQGIDTQYF. The CDR3 DNA reads as TGTGCCATCAGTCGACAGGGGATAGATACGCAGTATTTT.

The chain couples TRBV28 to TRBJ2-5, with D hard to call. This CDR3 is 11 amino acids long. V was cut by 8 bases and J by 6 bases, with 10 bases left in between. CDR1 and CDR2 from the germline V gene are MDHEN and SYDVKM. The CDR3 spells CASRELKTQYF. The CDR3, as DNA: TGTGCCAGCCGCGAATTAAAGACCCAGTACTTC.

This clone came up a few times. The V call is TRBV6-1, the J call TRBJ1-2, with D unclear. Trimming removed 6 bases at V and 4 bases at J, with 12 bases between. The CDR3 contains 13 residues. Germline V CDR1 and CDR2: MNHNS, SASEGT. The CDR3 DNA reads TGTGCCAGCAGCAACGGAGCCGGCTATGGCTACACCTTC. Translated, it gives CASSNGAGYGYTF.

This clone was seen a few times. The chain combines TRBV12-5 with TRBJ2-1; D not certain. V lost 5 bases, J lost 6 bases, and 5 bases lay in between. The CDR3 consists of 11 residues. Germline V CDR1 and CDR2: LGHNT, FRNRAP. The CDR3 DNA sequence: TGTGCTAGTGGTCCCCTCAATGAGCAGTTCTTC. Amino acids: CASGPLNEQFF. The full variable domain, in which reference TRBV12-5 and TRBJ2-1 provide the parts outside the CDR3, is DARVTQTPRHKVTEMGQEVTMRCQPILGHNTVFWYRQTMMQGLELLAYFRNRAPLDDSGMPKDRFSAEMPDATLATLKIQPSEPRDSAVYFCASGPLNEQFFGPGTRLTVL.

This rearrangement joins TRBV5-6 to TRBJ1-1, with 7 bases aligning to TRBD1. Trimming took 4 bases from V and 7 from J; bases not matched to a gene: 4. From germline, CDR1 is SGHDT and CDR2 YYEEEE. The CDR3 runs 12 residues. The CDR3 coding sequence is TGTGCCAGCAGCGCACAGGGGTTTGAAGCTTTCTTT. Encoded protein: CASSAQGFEAFF.

This clone was counted only a few times. This sequence joins TRBV4-3 and TRBJ1-4; a possible D gene is TRBD1 (5 bases). V shed 0 bases and J shed 4 bases, with 12 bases lying between them. Germline V lookup: CDR1 LGHNA, CDR2 YSLEER. This CDR3 spans 16 amino acids. This chain's CDR3 is CASSQDLQGRNEKLFF. CDR3 coding DNA: TGCGCCAGCAGCCAAGATCTCCAGGGCCGTAATGAAAAACTGTTTTTT.

Only a few counts were recorded for this clone. The V gene is TRBV5-4, the J gene TRBJ2-5; TRBD2 matches at 12 bases. Germline CDR1 SGHNT, CDR2 YYREEE (reference sequence). This CDR3 has 16 amino acids. J gave up 5 bases and V 4 bases, and 9 bases lay outside the gene matches. This CDR3 reads CASSPSSGGAWETQYF. CDR3 coding DNA: TGTGCCAGCAGCCCCTCTAGCGGGGGGGCGTGGGAGACCCAGTACTTC.

The chain joins TRBV13 to TRBJ1-1, with a tentative D call TRBD1 (5 bases). The length of the CDR3 is 15 residues. CDR1 is PRHDT and CDR2 is FYEKMQ in the germline V gene (reference sequence). V was pared by 2 bases and J by 1 base, with 11 bases between. CDR3 sequence reads: CASSLRRAGNTEAFF. The CDR3 nucleotides are TGTGCCAGCAGCTTACGCAGGGCAGGGAACACTGAAGCTTTCTTT.

This clone has just a few counts. The chain couples TRBV5-8 to TRBJ2-1; 7 bases map to TRBD1. The CDR3 is 13 residues long. Trimming took 5 bases from V and 10 from J; bases not matched to a gene: 9. Germline CDR1 is SGHTS and CDR2 is YDEGEE. This CDR3 is CASRQRGLVEQFF. CDR3 nucleotides: TGTGCCAGCAGGCAGAGGGGGCTTGTCGAGCAGTTCTTC.